Listed below are T cell receptor beta chains from one sample, sequenced in a study of vaccination effects on CD4 cells after COVID-19. The protocol was immunoSEQ multiplex PCR, while the TCRdb copy is restricted to in-frame clones and leaves out a portion. The data contain 35,000 to 40,000 clones, roughly 74% of them singletons. Antigens for these TCRs are unknown. This sample comprised CD4+ T cells from PBMCs cultured without peptide, obtained before COVID-19 vaccination. Every receptor here comes from a human donor who received a COVID-19 vaccine. CDR3s leave out the opening cysteine and the closing phenylalanine or tryptophan. Some rows mark clone size as missing; the rest say once, few, many or name a class of expanded clone.

clone size	V gene	CDR3 protein
.	TRBV30	AWSGRTVSSTDTQY
once	TRBV19	ASSPPGGYGYT
.	TRBV30	AGRGQGALTDTQY
.	TRBV12-3/TRBV12-4	ASTFHRGLGYT
.	TRBV2	ASLRLLNTGELF
.	TRBV28	ASSPGTGGNQPQH
few	TRBV10-3	AISDSDRGYQPQH
few	TRBV4-2	ASSQDLGRPQH
.	TRBV27	ASSYRRDTSYEQY
.	TRBV28	ASSSHPLRVRSSTDTQY
.	TRBV6-2/TRBV6-3	ASSSLGTSGGAWEQF
.	TRBV30	ALESPGRKGNEQY
.	TRBV4-2	ASSQDSGGNTGELF
.	TRBV19	ASSPQGAREAF
once	TRBV2	ATQRFSWGYT
.	TRBV9	ASTQGGDTDTQY
.	TRBV25-1	ASSDTTPSGRALDGYT
.	TRBV3-1/TRBV3-2	ASSLFRGGAERGYNEQF
.	TRBV19	ASSIGNRDTLH
once	TRBV4-3	ASSQDGGRGTLGRPGYT
.	TRBV19	ASSIEDRGETQY
.	TRBV7-9	ASSLNGRQGEQY